The rows below give T cell receptor beta chains drawn from one sample of a study of vaccination effects on CD4 cells after COVID-19. Profiled with immunoSEQ multiplex PCR; TCRdb holds only in-frame clones, not every one. Of some 22,000 clones in the sample, 60% to 85% are singletons; the top ten hold about 24%. Which antigens these TCRs recognize remains unknown. The specimen comprised CD4+ T cells from PBMCs cultured with HCoV-NL63 spike peptides, sampled after COVID-19 vaccination. The source is a human donor who received a COVID-19 vaccine. Each CDR3 is given with its conserved first and last residue. A D gene is named only where the DNA matches it firmly. The listing skips clone size in some rows; elsewhere it reads once, few, many or a size class.

V	J	D	size	CDR3	DNA
TRBV6-6	TRBJ2-7	.	.	CASSYSAGVGYEQYF	TGTGCCAGCAGTTACTCGGCCGGGGTAGGCTACGAGCAGTACTTC
TRBV10-3	TRBJ2-1	.	few	CAISELGLDNEQFF	TGTGCCATCAGTGAGTTGGGTCTGGACAATGAGCAGTTCTTC
TRBV6-2/TRBV6-3	TRBJ2-7	TRBD1	.	CASSSAPGDRGNEQYF	TGTGCCAGCAGTTCGGCTCCGGGGGACAGGGGAAACGAGCAGTACTTC
TRBV11-2	TRBJ2-1	.	.	CASSGSLAGTPQNHEQFF	TGTGCCAGCAGCGGATCCCTGGCCGGGACTCCGCAGAACCATGAGCAGTTCTTC
TRBV30	TRBJ2-1	.	.	CAWIRTADNEQFF	TGTGCCTGGATCAGGACAGCCGATAATGAGCAGTTCTTC
TRBV6-5	TRBJ1-1	.	.	CASSYLAGNTEAFF	TGTGCCAGCAGTTACCTTGCAGGGAACACTGAAGCTTTCTTT
TRBV6-5	TRBJ1-1	.	.	CASSYSISLPGSAFF	TGTGCCAGCAGTTACTCGATTTCACTCCCAGGGTCTGCTTTCTTT
TRBV3-1/TRBV3-2	TRBJ1-5	TRBD1	.	CASSPTGSNQPQHF	TGTGCCAGCAGCCCGACAGGGTCCAATCAGCCCCAGCATTTT
TRBV30	TRBJ2-5	TRBD2	.	CAWSPRGGRRETQYF	TGTGCCTGGAGTCCCCGGGGGGGCCGGCGGGAGACCCAGTACTTC
TRBV7-7	TRBJ2-5	.	.	CASSLYEGLETQYF	TGTGCTAGCAGCTTATATGAGGGACTAGAGACCCAGTACTTC
TRBV5-1	TRBJ2-7	TRBD1	.	CASSWDSYEQYF	TGCGCCAGCAGCTGGGACAGCTACGAGCAGTACTTC
TRBV10-3	TRBJ1-5	TRBD1	.	CAISDNNRGQPQHF	TGTGCCATCAGTGACAACAACAGGGGTCAGCCCCAGCATTTT
TRBV10-1	TRBJ2-2	TRBD1	.	CATKPQRNRGPRKGTGELFF	TGCGCCACCAAACCCCAGAGAAACAGGGGCCCTAGAAAGGGCACCGGGGAGCTGTTTTTT
TRBV24-1	TRBJ2-3	.	.	CATSDSLSTDTQYF	TGTGCCACCAGTGATTCACTGAGCACAGATACGCAGTATTTT
TRBV20-1	TRBJ2-1	TRBD1	.	CSANRGEQFF	TGCAGTGCTAACAGGGGTGAGCAGTTCTTC
TRBV5-8	TRBJ2-7	.	.	CASDRHTYEQYF	TGTGCCTCAGACCGGCACACCTACGAGCAGTACTTC
TRBV30	TRBJ2-7	.	.	CAWSRLYRDPREQYF	TGTGCCTGGAGCCGCCTTTACAGGGATCCTAGGGAGCAGTACTTC
TRBV19	TRBJ2-7	TRBD2	.	CASSSGTRTYEQYF	TGTGCCAGTAGTTCCGGGACTAGGACCTACGAGCAGTACTTC
TRBV6-5	TRBJ2-5	.	.	CASTPRVQETQYF	TGTGCCAGCACCCCCAGGGTGCAAGAGACCCAGTACTTC
TRBV14	TRBJ1-4	TRBD1	.	CASSQHPGTGDEKLFF	TGTGCCAGCAGCCAGCACCCGGGGACAGGGGATGAAAAACTGTTTTTT
TRBV28	TRBJ2-1	TRBD1	.	CASSGQGSSPYNEQFF	TGTGCCAGCAGCGGACAGGGAAGTTCACCTTACAATGAGCAGTTCTTC
TRBV6-5	TRBJ1-2	TRBD1	.	CASRLQGDNYGYTF	TGTGCCAGCAGATTACAGGGGGATAACTATGGCTACACCTTC
TRBV28	TRBJ2-1	.	.	CASSLPGAPYNEQFF	TGTGCCAGCAGTTTGCCGGGAGCCCCATACAATGAGCAGTTCTTC
TRBV11-3	TRBJ2-6	.	.	CASPNRAVSSGANVLTF	TGTGCCAGCCCGAACCGGGCGGTAAGCTCTGGGGCCAACGTCCTGACTTTC
TRBV18	TRBJ2-1	TRBD2	.	CASSPPERGYNEQFF	TGTGCCAGCTCACCACCCGAGCGGGGGTACAATGAGCAGTTCTTC
TRBV19	TRBJ1-5	TRBD1	.	CASTQDRVYQPQHF	TGTGCCAGTACCCAGGACAGGGTCTATCAGCCCCAGCATTTT
TRBV27	TRBJ1-1	.	.	CASSTGFTELNTEAFF	TGTGCCAGCAGCACGGGCTTCACGGAGTTGAACACTGAAGCTTTCTTT
TRBV5-4	TRBJ2-3	.	.	CASSTERADTQYF	TGTGCCAGCAGCACCGAGCGGGCAGATACGCAGTATTTT
TRBV20-1	TRBJ2-2	.	.	CSARFTGELFF	TGCAGTGCTAGATTCACCGGGGAGCTGTTTTTT
TRBV29-1	TRBJ1-1	TRBD1	.	CSGGQGTEAFF	TGCAGTGGCGGACAGGGGACTGAAGCTTTCTTT
TRBV27	TRBJ2-7	TRBD1	.	CASSLDPGQLPYEQYF	TGTGCCAGCAGTTTAGACCCGGGACAGCTTCCCTACGAGCAGTACTTC
TRBV7-9	TRBJ2-2	TRBD2	.	CASSFGTKSAGELFF	TGTGCCAGCAGCTTCGGGACTAAGAGCGCCGGGGAGCTGTTTTTT
TRBV18	TRBJ2-1	.	.	CASSPLVGRYNEQFF	TGTGCCAGCTCACCACTCGTGGGGAGATACAATGAGCAGTTCTTC
TRBV4-2	TRBJ1-1	.	.	CASSQEGWGQGTEAFF	TGTGCCAGCAGCCAAGAGGGCTGGGGGCAAGGGACTGAAGCTTTCTTT
TRBV20-1	TRBJ2-1	TRBD2	.	CSASSGSYNEQFF	TGCAGTGCTAGTAGCGGGTCCTACAATGAGCAGTTCTTC
TRBV6-6	TRBJ2-7	.	.	CASSPGGLYEQYF	TGTGCCAGCAGCCCCGGGGGGCTCTACGAGCAGTACTTC
TRBV6-5	TRBJ2-7	.	.	CASSPRRGWGEQYF	TGTGCCAGCAGCCCCCGGCGCGGCTGGGGTGAGCAGTACTTC
TRBV5-8	TRBJ2-5	TRBD2	.	CARTSDQETQYF	TGTGCCAGGACTAGCGATCAAGAGACCCAGTACTTC
TRBV7-9	TRBJ1-1	.	.	CAPTEAFF	TGTGCCCCCACTGAAGCTTTCTTT
TRBV4-3	TRBJ1-3	.	.	CASSQDRQGRLVGNTIYF	TGCGCCAGCAGCCAAGACAGGCAAGGGAGGCTAGTCGGAAACACCATATATTTT
TRBV18	TRBJ1-1	.	.	CASSPSLGTLNTEAFF	TGTGCCAGCTCACCAAGTCTCGGGACTCTGAACACTGAAGCTTTCTTT
TRBV5-1	TRBJ2-5	.	.	CASTRQDRETQYF	TGCGCCAGCACGAGACAGGACCGCGAGACCCAGTACTTC
TRBV28	TRBJ2-1	.	.	CASSSLVSSGFF	TGTGCCAGCAGTTCTCTTGTCAGCTCGGGGTTCTTC
TRBV6-5	TRBJ1-1	.	.	CASSSRRRRHSAEAFF	TGTGCCAGCAGTTCCAGGAGAAGGCGGCATTCCGCTGAAGCTTTCTTT
TRBV27	TRBJ2-7	TRBD1	.	CASSLAGQGPREQYF	TGTGCCAGCAGTTTGGCGGGACAGGGGCCCCGCGAGCAGTACTTC
TRBV19	TRBJ1-1	TRBD1	few	CASHDRGYTEAFF	TGTGCCAGCCATGACAGGGGTTACACTGAAGCTTTCTTT
TRBV29-1	TRBJ1-1	.	.	CSVQRNTEAFF	TGCAGCGTACAAAGGAACACTGAAGCTTTCTTT
TRBV9	TRBJ2-5	TRBD1	.	CASSVDRTGVGETQYF	TGTGCCAGCAGCGTAGACCGGACAGGGGTCGGAGAGACCCAGTACTTC
TRBV19	TRBJ2-7	TRBD1	.	CASSRQGKSYEQYF	TGTGCCAGTAGTAGACAGGGGAAGTCCTACGAGCAGTACTTC
TRBV3-1/TRBV3-2	TRBJ2-1	.	.	CASSPTRSSYNEQFF	TGTGCCAGCAGCCCTACCCGGAGCTCCTACAATGAGCAGTTCTTC
TRBV4-3	TRBJ1-4	.	.	CASSQGPATNEKLFF	TGCGCCAGCAGCCAAGGCCCCGCAACTAATGAAAAACTGTTTTTT